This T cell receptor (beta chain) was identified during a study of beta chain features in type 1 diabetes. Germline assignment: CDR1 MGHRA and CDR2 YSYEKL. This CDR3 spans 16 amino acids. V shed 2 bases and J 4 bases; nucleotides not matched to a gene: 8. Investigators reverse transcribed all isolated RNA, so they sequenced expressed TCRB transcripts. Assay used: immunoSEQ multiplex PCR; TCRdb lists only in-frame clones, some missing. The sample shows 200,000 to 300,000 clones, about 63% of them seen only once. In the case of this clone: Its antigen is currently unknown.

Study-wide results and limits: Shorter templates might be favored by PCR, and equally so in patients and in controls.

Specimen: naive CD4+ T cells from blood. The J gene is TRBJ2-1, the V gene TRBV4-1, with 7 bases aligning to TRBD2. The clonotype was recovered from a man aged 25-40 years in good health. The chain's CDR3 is CASSQQGSGTYNEQFF. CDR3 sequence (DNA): TGCGCCAGCAGCCAACAAGGGAGCGGGACTTACAATGAGCAGTTCTTC.